This is a list of T cell receptor beta chains from one sample in a study of beta chain features in type 1 diabetes. The table came from immunoSEQ multiplex PCR; TCRdb's copy has only in-frame clones and leaves some out. The sample yields fewer than 900,000 clones, roughly 17% seen once. Sequencing used naive CD4+ T cells from blood. All receptors come from a woman aged 18-29 years in good health. The CDR3 runs from the conserved cysteine through the conserved F or W. The D gene is left open where the match is weak. Part of the rows lack a size; the others show once, few, many or a class for expanded clones.

d_call	v_call	clone_size	j_call	cdr3_nt	cdr3_aa
TRBD2	TRBV5-6	.	TRBJ2-1	TGTGCCAGCAGCCCCGGACTAGCGGTAAGAAATGAGCAGTTCTTC	CASSPGLAVRNEQFF
TRBD2	TRBV7-2	.	TRBJ2-3	TGTGCCAGCAGAGAGCGGGGATCTGACACAGATACGCAGTATTTT	CASRERGSDTDTQYF
.	TRBV10-3	.	TRBJ1-2	TGTGCCATCAGTCAACTGACCGGTCCACAACTAAACTATGGCTACACCTTC	CAISQLTGPQLNYGYTF
.	TRBV5-1	few	TRBJ1-2	TGCGCCAGCAGCCCGCGGGACGGCAACTATGGCTACACCTTC	CASSPRDGNYGYTF
.	TRBV13	.	TRBJ2-1	TGTGCCAGCAGCCGCTTAGCGGCCCAATACAATGAGCAGTTCTTC	CASSRLAAQYNEQFF
.	TRBV6-5	.	TRBJ1-1	TGTGCCAGCAGTTACTCGAGGGGCAGACACACTGAAGCTTTCTTT	CASSYSRGRHTEAFF
.	TRBV18	.	TRBJ2-4	TGTGCCAGCTCACACGAGACACCTAAAAACATTCAGTACTTC	CASSHETPKNIQYF
TRBD1	TRBV4-3	few	TRBJ2-5	TGCGCCAGCAGCCACGCTACAGGGGGCTATGAGACCCAGTACTTC	CASSHATGGYETQYF
TRBD2	TRBV7-2	.	TRBJ2-3	TGTGCCAGCAGCTTCGGCGGGAGTACAGATACGCAGTATTTT	CASSFGGSTDTQYF
.	TRBV2	.	TRBJ1-2	TGTGCCAGCCCAAGTGGTTTTCAACATGGCTACACCTTC	CASPSGFQHGYTF
.	TRBV7-9	few	TRBJ1-1	TGTGCCAGCAGCTCCCGACAGGTGAAAGCTTTCTTT	CASSSRQVKAFF
TRBD1	TRBV2	few	TRBJ2-6	TGTGCCAGCAGTTCCGACAGGGCTGGTTCCTCTGGGGCCAACGTCCTGACTTTC	CASSSDRAGSSGANVLTF
TRBD1	TRBV10-3	few	TRBJ1-4	TGTGCCTCACGAAGGCAGGGGGTTAATGAAAAACTGTTTTTT	CASRRQGVNEKLFF
TRBD1	TRBV7-2	.	TRBJ1-2	TGTGCCAGCAGCGCAACCGGGACAGGCTTTCGCTACACCTTC	CASSATGTGFRYTF
.	TRBV27	few	TRBJ2-3	TGTGCCAGCAGTTTTTACAATACGCAGTATTTT	CASSFYNTQYF